The subject of this entry is one TCR beta chain. This sample is part of a study of cytomegalovirus exposure and HLA in healthy donors. CDR1 is LNHDA, CDR2 SQIVND, per germline (reference sequence). Trimming pared 5 bases from V and 5 bases from J, leaving 10 bases between. The CDR3 is 13 residues long. The PCR employed 60 Vbeta primers together with 13 Jbeta primers. The assay was immunoSEQ multiplex PCR, and TCRdb's table has in-frame clones only and misses some. This sample carries some 150,000 clones, about four fifths of them seen once, and the ten largest clones take over 6%. This chain links TRBV19 with TRBJ1-5; tentatively, D is TRBD1 (6 bases). Sequencing was performed on PBMCs. This receptor was obtained from a man in his thirties or forties in good health and CMV-seropositive. Here the CDR3 DNA reads TGTGCCAGTAGTGAGGACAGATATCAGCCCCAGCATTTT. Protein: CASSEDRYQPQHF.